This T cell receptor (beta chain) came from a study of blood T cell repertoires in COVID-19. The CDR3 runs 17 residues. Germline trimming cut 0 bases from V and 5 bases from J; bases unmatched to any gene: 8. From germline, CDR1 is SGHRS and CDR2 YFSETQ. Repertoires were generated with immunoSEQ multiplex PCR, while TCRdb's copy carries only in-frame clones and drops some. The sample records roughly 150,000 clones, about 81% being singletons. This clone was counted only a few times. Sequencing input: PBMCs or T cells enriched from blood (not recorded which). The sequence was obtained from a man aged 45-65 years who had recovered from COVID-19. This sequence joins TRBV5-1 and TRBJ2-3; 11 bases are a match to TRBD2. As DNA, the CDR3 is TGCGCCAGCAGCTTGGCAACTAGCGGGGGAACGTTAGATACGCAGTATTTT. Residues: CASSLATSGGTLDTQYF. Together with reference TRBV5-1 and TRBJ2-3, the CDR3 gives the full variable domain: KAGVTQTPRYLIKTRGQQVTLSCSPISGHRSVSWYQQTPGQGLQFLFEYFSETQRNKGNFPGRFSGRQFSNSRSEMNVSTLELGDSALYLCASSLATSGGTLDTQYFGPGTRLTVL.